The entry below describes one T cell receptor (beta chain). How the authors handled the data: Estimation of nucleated cell counts was performed using reference gene primer amplification. Here immunoSEQ multiplex PCR was the method, and the copy in TCRdb shows in-frame clones only, minus some. That table gives V, J and clone size, and the DNA gave D and trimming. The table records 110,000 to 150,000 clones, about 86% of them present only once. The data stem from a study of blood T cell repertoires in COVID-19. Overall study: Whether acute or convalescent, the COVID-19 samples came from the United States, Italy and Spain. Sample material is recorded as cDNA or gDNA derived from T cells, B-cell-depleted T cells, or PBMCs.

This CDR3 is built from 13 residues. The germline V gene encodes CDR1 SGHKS and CDR2 YYEKEE (reference sequence). Trimming took off 4 bases at V and 2 bases at J, with 9 bases between the two ends. The chain has TRBV5-5 and TRBJ1-2, with D uncertain. The sequence derives from a woman aged 55-70 years with acute or convalescent COVID-19. The sequenced material came from peripheral blood. CDR3 loop: CASSHTENYGYTF. CDR3 DNA sequence: TGTGCCAGCAGCCACACAGAAAACTATGGCTACACCTTC.